These 22 T cell receptor beta chains were all obtained from the same sample, sequenced in a study of T cell clusters in autoimmune cytopenias (dated by TCRdb to between 2018 and 2021). For each sample, TRB amplification used 200 to 250 ng of peripheral blood genomic DNA, equal to 35,000 to 45,000 genome equivalents. TCRdb shows the sequencer as Illumina MiSeq. TRB rearrangements were amplified by multiplex PCR using a touch-down protocol with TRB-A and TRB-B primer pools mixed in one tube. TCRdb reanalyzed the reads, keeping one entry per CDR3 protein sequence and omitting DNA. This sample's table has entries for 6,000 to 8,500 distinct CDR3 sequences. The ten most abundant clones make up under 4% of the sample. Specimen: peripheral blood. The origin of the receptors is a human donor with an autoimmune cytopenia or autoimmune hepatitis (not recorded which).

The chain has TRBV24-1 and TRBJ2-6. Germline lookup yields CDR1 KGHDR and CDR2 SFDVKD. The CDR3 is made up of 15 amino acids. CDR3 residues: CATSASGTGANVLTF.

This clonotype is classed as medium-sized (0.01 to 0.1%) by frequency. The chain recombines TRBV4-3 with TRBJ2-3. Germline CDR1 reads LGHNA; CDR2 reads YSLEER. The CDR3 consists of 14 residues. The CDR3 here is CASSQRSSTDTQYF.

This clonotype counts as medium-sized by frequency. The rearrangement uses TRBV30 and TRBJ1-5; the D call from TCRdb, TRBD1, cannot be confirmed without DNA. CDR1 is GTSNPN and CDR2 is SVGIG in the germline V gene (reference sequence). The length of the CDR3 is 15 residues. CDR3 loop: CAWSTGDGLNQPQHF.

The CDR3 loop reads CASSPLGSFQGNTIYF. V and J are TRBV14 and TRBJ1-3. The CDR3 loop spans 16 amino acids. Germline CDR1 reads SGHDN; CDR2 reads FVKESK.

This clonotype shows up as medium-sized by frequency. CDR3 sequence: CSVLTGGNQPQHF. This sequence joins TRBV29-1 and TRBJ1-5; TCRdb indicates TRBD1, and absent DNA this call remains unverified. Germline V lookup: CDR1 SQVTM, CDR2 ANQGSEA. This CDR3 is 13 amino acids long.

According to its frequency, this clonotype is medium-sized (0.01 to 0.1%). The chain uses TRBV12-3 or TRBV12-4 and TRBJ2-3. The CDR3 covers 13 residues. This chain's CDR3 is CASSQQITDTQYF.

The chain links TRBV6-4 to TRBJ2-3; TCRdb indicates TRBD1, and absent DNA this call remains unverified. The CDR3 contains 16 residues. Germline V lookup: CDR1 MRHNA, CDR2 SNTAGT. The CDR3 is CASSDNPGQGTDTQYF.

The V and J genes are TRBV18 and TRBJ1-5; TCRdb returns TRBD1, unconfirmable since there is no DNA. The germline V gene encodes CDR1 KGHSH and CDR2 LQKENI. The CDR3 sequence is 16 residues long. CDR3: CASSPPGQISNQPQHF. Variable domain in full (rest from reference TRBV18 and TRBJ1-5): NAGVMQNPRHLVRRRGQEARLRCSPMKGHSHVYWYRQLPEEGLKFMVYLQKENIIDESGMPKERFSAEFPKEGPSILRIQQVVRGDSAAYFCASSPPGQISNQPQHFGDGTRLSIL.

This clonotype is labeled medium-sized (0.01 to 0.1%) based on frequency. This chain joins TRBV6-2 or TRBV6-3 and TRBJ2-1. The CDR3 totals 12 residues. Germline V gene sequence: CDR1 MNHEY, CDR2 SVGEGT. The CDR3 region is CASSYFNNEQFF.

The chain links TRBV19 to TRBJ1-3. Germline CDR1 LNHDA, CDR2 SQIVND (reference sequence). This CDR3 contains 14 residues. The CDR3 protein is CASSISSAGNTIYF.

The J gene is TRBJ2-7, the V gene TRBV5-1; the D gene TCRdb calls, TRBD1, cannot be checked with no DNA. The CDR3 extends over 13 amino acids. CDR1 is SGHRS, CDR2 YFSETQ, per germline. The CDR3 here is CASSLIVGDEQYF. Together with reference TRBV5-1 and TRBJ2-7, the CDR3 gives the full variable domain: KAGVTQTPRYLIKTRGQQVTLSCSPISGHRSVSWYQQTPGQGLQFLFEYFSETQRNKGNFPGRFSGRQFSNSRSEMNVSTLELGDSALYLCASSLIVGDEQYFGPGTRLTVT.

The chain joins TRBV30 to TRBJ1-6; the TCRdb call, TRBD1, lacks DNA for checking. The CDR3 has 13 residues. Looked up from germline, CDR1 is GTSNPN and CDR2 is SVGIG (reference sequence). The CDR3 reads CAWGPGQNSPLHF.

The rearrangement links TRBV14 to TRBJ2-5; TCRdb returns TRBD1, unconfirmable since there is no DNA. Germline CDR1 is SGHDN and CDR2 is FVKESK. The CDR3 length is 16 residues. This CDR3 is CASSQLTGRTQETQYF.

The rearrangement uses TRBV12-3 or TRBV12-4 and TRBJ1-1; the D call from TCRdb, TRBD1, cannot be confirmed without DNA. The length of the CDR3 is 14 residues. CDR3 loop: CASSSDGENTEAFF.

This clonotype is deemed medium-sized by its frequency. V is TRBV19 and J is TRBJ2-2. The CDR3 is 17 residues long. The germline V gene has CDR1 LNHDA and CDR2 SQIVND (reference sequence). CDR3 loop: CASSIRRLGSDTGELFF.

This rearrangement joins TRBV18 to TRBJ2-1; without DNA, the TCRdb call of TRBD1 cannot be checked. The germline CDR1 and CDR2 sequences are KGHSH and LQKENI. The CDR3 loop spans 13 amino acids. CDR3 loop: CASSPLPGGEQFF.

The rearrangement links TRBV24-1 to TRBJ1-1; TCRdb selects TRBD1, and the lack of DNA leaves this call unchecked. Looked up from germline, CDR1 is KGHDR and CDR2 is SFDVKD. CDR3 length: 16 amino acids. CDR3 amino acids: CATSVRTGGEDTEAFF.

The J gene is TRBJ1-4, the V gene TRBV28; the TCRdb D gene call, TRBD1, has no DNA to confirm it. The germline V gene encodes CDR1 MDHEN and CDR2 SYDVKM. This CDR3 is 15 amino acids long. CDR3: CASSTRDRGNEKLFF.

The chain joins TRBV27 to TRBJ1-1. Germline V gene lookup returns CDR1 MNHEY and CDR2 SMNVEV (reference sequence). The CDR3 totals 13 residues. This CDR3 reads CASSWAQNTEAFF.

This clonotype is called medium-sized based on its frequency. CDR3 region: CASRLGGAGKDTQYF. The gene calls are TRBV6-5 and TRBJ2-3; TCRdb returns TRBD1, unconfirmable since there is no DNA. The CDR3 sequence is 15 residues long. Germline-derived CDR1 and CDR2 are MNHEY and SVGAGI.

This clonotype is medium-sized by frequency. CDR3 sequence reads: CASSRTENTGELFF. V gene TRBV6-2 or TRBV6-3 combines with J gene TRBJ2-2; TCRdb calls TRBD2, which cannot be checked without DNA. This CDR3 spans 14 amino acids. From germline, CDR1 is MNHEY and CDR2 SVGEGT.

Considering frequency, this clonotype is medium-sized. The chain couples TRBV5-1 to TRBJ2-3. CDR1 is SGHRS, CDR2 YFSETQ, per germline. The CDR3 has 14 residues. The CDR3 is CASSLEANTDTQYF.